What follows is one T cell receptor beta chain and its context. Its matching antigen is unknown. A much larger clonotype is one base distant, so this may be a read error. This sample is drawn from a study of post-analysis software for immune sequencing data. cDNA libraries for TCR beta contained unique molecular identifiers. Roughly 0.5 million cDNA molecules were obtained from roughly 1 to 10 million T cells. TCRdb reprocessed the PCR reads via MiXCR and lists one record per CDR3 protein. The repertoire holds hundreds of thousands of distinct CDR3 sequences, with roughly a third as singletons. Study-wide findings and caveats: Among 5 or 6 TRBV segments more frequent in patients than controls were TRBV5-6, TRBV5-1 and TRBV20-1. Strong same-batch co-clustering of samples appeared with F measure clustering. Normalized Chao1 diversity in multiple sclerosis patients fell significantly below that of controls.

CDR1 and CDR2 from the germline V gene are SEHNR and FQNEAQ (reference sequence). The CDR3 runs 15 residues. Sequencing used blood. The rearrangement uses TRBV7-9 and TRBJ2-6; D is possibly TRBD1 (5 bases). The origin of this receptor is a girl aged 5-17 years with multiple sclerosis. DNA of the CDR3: TGTGCCAGCAGCTTAGATGGCTCTGGGGCCAACGCCCTGACTTTC. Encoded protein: CASSLDGSGANALTF.